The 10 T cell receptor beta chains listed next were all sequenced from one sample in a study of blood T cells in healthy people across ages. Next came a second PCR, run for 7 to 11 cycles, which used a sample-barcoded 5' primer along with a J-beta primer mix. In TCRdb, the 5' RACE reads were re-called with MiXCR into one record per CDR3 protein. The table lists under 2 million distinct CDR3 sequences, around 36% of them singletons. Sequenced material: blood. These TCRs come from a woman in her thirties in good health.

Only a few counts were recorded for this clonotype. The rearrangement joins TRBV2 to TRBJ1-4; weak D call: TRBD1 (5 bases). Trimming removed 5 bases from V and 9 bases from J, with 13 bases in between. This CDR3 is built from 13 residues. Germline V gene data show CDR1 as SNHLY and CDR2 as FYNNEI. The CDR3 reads CASSLNAGKKLFF. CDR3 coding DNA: TGTGCCAGCAGTCTAAACGCAGGGAAAAAACTGTTTTTT.

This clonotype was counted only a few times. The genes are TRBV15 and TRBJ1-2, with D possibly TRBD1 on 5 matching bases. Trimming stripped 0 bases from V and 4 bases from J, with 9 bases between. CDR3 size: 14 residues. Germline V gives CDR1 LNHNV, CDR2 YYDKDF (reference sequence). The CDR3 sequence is CATSRDGGLYGYTF. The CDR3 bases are TGTGCCACCAGCAGAGATGGGGGACTCTATGGCTACACCTTC.

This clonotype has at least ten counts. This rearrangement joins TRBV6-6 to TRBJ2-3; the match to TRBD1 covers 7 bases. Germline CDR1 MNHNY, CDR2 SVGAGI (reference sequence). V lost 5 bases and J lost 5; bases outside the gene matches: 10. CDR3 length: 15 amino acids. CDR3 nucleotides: TGTGCCAGCAGTGACCGACAGGGAGAGTTAGATACGCAGTATTTT. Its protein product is CASSDRQGELDTQYF.

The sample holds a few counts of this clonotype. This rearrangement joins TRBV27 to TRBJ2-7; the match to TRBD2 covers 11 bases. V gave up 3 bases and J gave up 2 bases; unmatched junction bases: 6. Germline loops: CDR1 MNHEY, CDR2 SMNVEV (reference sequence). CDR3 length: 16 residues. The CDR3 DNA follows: TGTGCCAGCAGTTTTGGTGGACTAGCGGGTACCTACGAGCAGTACTTC. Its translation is CASSFGGLAGTYEQYF.

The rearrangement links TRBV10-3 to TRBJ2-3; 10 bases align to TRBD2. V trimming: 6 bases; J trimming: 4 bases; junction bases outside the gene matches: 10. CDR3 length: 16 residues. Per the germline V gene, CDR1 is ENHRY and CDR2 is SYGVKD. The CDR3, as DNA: TGTGCCATCAGGCCACGAGGACTAGCGGCGGCAGATACGCAGTATTTT. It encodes CAIRPRGLAAADTQYF.

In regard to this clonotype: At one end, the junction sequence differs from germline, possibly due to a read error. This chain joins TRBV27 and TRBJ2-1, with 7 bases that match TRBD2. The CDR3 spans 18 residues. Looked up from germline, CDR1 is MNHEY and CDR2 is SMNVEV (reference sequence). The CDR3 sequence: CASSLFRASGVSCNEQFF. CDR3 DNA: TGTGCCAGCAGTTTATTTCGGGCGAGCGGGGTCTCCTGCAATGAGCAGTTCTTC.

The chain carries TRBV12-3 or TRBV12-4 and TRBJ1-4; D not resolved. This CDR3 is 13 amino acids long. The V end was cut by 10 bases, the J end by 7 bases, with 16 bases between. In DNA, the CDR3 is TGTGCCACCACGGACCAAAGAGGTGAAAAACTGTTTTTT. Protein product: CATTDQRGEKLFF.

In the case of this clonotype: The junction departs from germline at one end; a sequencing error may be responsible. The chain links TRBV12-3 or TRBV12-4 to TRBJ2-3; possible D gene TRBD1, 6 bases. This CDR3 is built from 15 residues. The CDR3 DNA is TGTGCCAGCAGTCCCAGTGGCAGGGACACAGATGCGCAGTATTTT. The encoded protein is CASSPSGRDTDAQYF.

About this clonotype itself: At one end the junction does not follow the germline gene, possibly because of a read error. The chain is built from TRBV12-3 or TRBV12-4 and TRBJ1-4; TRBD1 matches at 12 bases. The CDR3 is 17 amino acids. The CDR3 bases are TGTGCCAGCAGTTCCGGGACAGGGGGCGTCCAGAATGAAAAACGGTTTTTT. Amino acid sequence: CASSSGTGGVQNEKRFF.

The CDR3 reads CASSQSANEQFF. The CDR3 nucleotides are TGTGCCAGCAGCCAATCGGCGAATGAGCAGTTCTTC. The V and J genes are TRBV14 and TRBJ2-1; D gene ambiguous. There are 12 residues in the CDR3. V shed 2 bases and J shed 7 bases, with 6 bases lying between them. CDR1 SGHDN and CDR2 FVKESK come from the germline V gene.